This T cell receptor (beta chain) was sequenced during a study of T cell repertoires in cytomegalovirus infection. Study context: HLA-B-restricted CMV epitopes that are well studied, plus recently identified HLA-C-restricted ones, were used by the study.

For this clonotype: The antigen is not known.

TCRdb ran MiXCR on the reads and lists one entry per CDR3 protein. The sample lists about 340,000 distinct CDR3 sequences; about 28% were seen once. After removal of 3 bases from V and 3 bases from J, the junction contained 4 bases not matched to a gene. CDR3 size: 15 residues. Germline values: CDR1 SGHVS, CDR2 FNYEAQ. The receptor was derived from a human donor in good health (CMV status not recorded). Some clones in this sample may be carry-over from other donors' samples. The genes are TRBV7-6 and TRBJ2-5; 10 positions agree with TRBD2. Sequenced material: cultured PBMCs, taken from culture after CMV antigen stimulation. CDR3 in DNA: TGTGCCAGCAGCTTGGTAGCGGGGGGTGAAGAGACCCAGTACTTC. It codes for CASSLVAGGEETQYF.